The 20 T cell receptor beta chains below come from one sample, sequenced in a study of identical twins. MiXCR, run by TCRdb on the 5' RACE reads, gives a single entry per CDR3 protein. The data contain 600,000 to 850,000 distinct CDR3 sequences, 15% to 20% of them singletons. These data are also associated with another study on T cells expressing NK-cell markers.

Sequenced sample: PBMCs. All receptors come from a woman in her late teens or twenties in good health.

The rearrangement links TRBV20-1 to TRBJ2-1, with D possibly matching TRBD2 (7 bases). Germline CDR1 DFQATT, CDR2 SNEGSKA (reference sequence). V was clipped by 1 base and J by 10 bases, with 14 bases between them. The CDR3 extends over 13 amino acids. This CDR3 is CSARAWGREEQFF. The CDR3 DNA is TGCAGTGCTAGAGCTTGGGGGCGGGAGGAGCAGTTCTTC.

This clonotype showed up just a few times. The CDR3 here is CSASPHGTARDGYTF. The CDR3 nucleotides are TGCAGTGCTAGCCCCCACGGGACCGCGAGGGATGGCTACACCTTC. V is TRBV20-1 and J is TRBJ1-2; tentatively, D is TRBD1 (5 bases). Germline V gene sequence: CDR1 DFQATT, CDR2 SNEGSKA (reference sequence). This CDR3 region has 15 residues. V lost 3 bases and J lost 6, with 20 bases in between.

This clonotype was seen more than once but under ten times. The J gene is TRBJ2-2, the V gene TRBV6-1, with D perhaps TRBD2 (6 bases). Trimming left V 3 bases short and J 0 bases short, with 14 bases between. The CDR3 has 17 residues. Germline V gives CDR1 MNHNS, CDR2 SASEGT. The CDR3 coding sequence is TGTGCCAGCAGTGAGGAGGGGAGCCTCGCGAACACCGGGGAGCTGTTTTTT. Translation: CASSEEGSLANTGELFF.

The rearrangement links TRBV12-3 or TRBV12-4 to TRBJ2-2; 10 bases match TRBD2. J lost 6 bases, V lost 10 bases, and 8 bases had no gene match. The CDR3 loop spans 14 amino acids. This CDR3 is CATERGGRSGELFF. The CDR3 DNA is TGTGCCACCGAGCGGGGGGGCCGATCCGGGGAGCTGTTTTTT.

V gene TRBV7-3 combines with J gene TRBJ2-3, with 8 positions matching TRBD2. In germline, CDR1 is SGHTA, CDR2 FQGTGA. V shed 1 base, J shed 6 bases, and the junction held 9 bases outside the gene matches. This CDR3 has 16 residues. The CDR3 here is CASSLIPGGDLDTQYF. In nucleotides, the CDR3 is TGTGCCAGCAGCTTAATCCCGGGGGGGGATTTGGATACGCAGTATTTT.

This chain joins TRBV10-2 and TRBJ2-1; D ambiguous. CDR1 and CDR2 from the germline V gene are WSHSY and SAAADI. The CDR3 is 16 residues long. With 9 bases removed from V and 1 base from J, the gap between germline ends came to 19 bases. DNA for the CDR3: TGCGCCAGTACCGTGCCCTCTGGGCGTTCCTACAATGAGCAGTTCTTC. Residues: CASTVPSGRSYNEQFF.

This clonotype was recorded at least ten times. DNA for the CDR3: TGTGCCAGCAGGGAGGGTGGAGCAAACATTCAGTACTTC. Its translation is CASREGGANIQYF. This rearrangement joins TRBV12-3 or TRBV12-4 to TRBJ2-4; possibly TRBD2 for D (6 bases). The CDR3 runs 13 residues. V lost 6 bases, J lost 6 bases, and 12 bases lay in between.

The chain has TRBV20-1 and TRBJ1-6; perhaps TRBD1 as D (5 bases). The V end lost 3 bases, the J end lost 13 bases, and 13 bases lay between the germline ends. Germline CDR1 reads DFQATT; CDR2 reads SNEGSKA (reference sequence). The CDR3 contains 12 residues. CDR3 nucleotides: TGCAGTGCTAGTGACTTGGGGGGGCCCCTCCACTTT. As protein: CSASDLGGPLHF.

The chain recombines TRBV5-1 with TRBJ2-7; D unclear. The CDR3 spans 14 residues. Trimming took off 6 bases at V and 2 bases at J, with 15 bases between the two ends. Germline CDR1 and CDR2: SGHRS and YFSETQ. The CDR3 DNA is TGCGCCAGCAAGGGAACAGTACAAACCTACGAGCAGTACTTC. Translation gives CASKGTVQTYEQYF.

The chain uses TRBV20-1 and TRBJ2-7; no reliable D call. With 5 bases removed from V and 0 bases from J, the gap between germline ends came to 17 bases. The CDR3 length is 15 residues. Germline loops: CDR1 DFQATT, CDR2 SNEGSKA (reference sequence). CDR3 bases: TGCAGTGCTCAGTCGGACGACGGCTACTCCTACGAGCAGTACTTC. Translated: CSAQSDDGYSYEQYF.

This chain joins TRBV4-3 and TRBJ1-4, with D possibly TRBD1 on 5 matching bases. Germline CDR1 LGHNA, CDR2 YSLEER. Between the trimmed V and J ends, which lost 0 bases and 8 bases, there was a span of 16 bases. This CDR3 region has 16 residues. The CDR3 DNA follows: TGCGCCAGCAGCCAAGATCTGAGACAGTCTCGGGAAAAACTGTTTTTT. It specifies CASSQDLRQSREKLFF.

This clonotype showed up just a few times. The chain links TRBV12-3 or TRBV12-4 to TRBJ2-3; the match to TRBD1 covers 9 bases. V was clipped by 6 bases and J by 4 bases; unmatched bases: 5. The CDR3 runs 14 residues. CDR3 nucleotides: TGTGCCAGCAGCCGGACAGGGGCGGCAGATACGCAGTATTTT. It encodes CASSRTGAADTQYF.

The rearrangement links TRBV7-8 to TRBJ2-3; 12 bases agree with TRBD2. From germline, CDR1 is SGHVS and CDR2 FQNEAQ. This CDR3 spans 16 amino acids. After removal of 5 bases from V and 2 bases from J, the junction contained 5 bases not matched to a gene. CDR3 residues: CASSKLAGGATDTQYF. In DNA form, the CDR3 reads TGTGCCAGCAGCAAACTAGCGGGGGGTGCCACAGATACGCAGTATTTT.

The rearrangement joins TRBV10-3 to TRBJ2-7; 13 bases match TRBD2. The CDR3 has 18 residues. Germline CDR1 and CDR2: ENHRY and SYGVKD. With V trimmed by 2 bases and J by 4 bases, 11 bases remained unmatched. CDR3 nucleotides: TGTGCCATCAGTGAGATTATGGCAGGGACTAGCGGGGTTTACGAGCAGTACTTC. It encodes CAISEIMAGTSGVYEQYF.

The genes are TRBV29-1 and TRBJ2-1; D is perhaps TRBD2 (5 bases). CDR3 length equals 11 residues. Germline CDR1 reads SQVTM; CDR2 reads ANQGSEA. Trimming removed 6 bases from V and 10 bases from J, with 13 bases in between. The CDR3 spells CSVDPSGEQFF. CDR3 nucleotides: TGCAGCGTAGACCCGAGCGGAGAGCAGTTCTTC.

This clonotype was observed many times. The CDR3 is CASSLQGPAVNEQFF. The CDR3 nucleotides are TGCGCCAGCAGCTTACAAGGCCCAGCGGTGAATGAGCAGTTCTTC. The V and J genes are TRBV5-1 and TRBJ2-1, with a weak D call TRBD2 (5 bases). The CDR3 has 15 amino acids. With 2 bases removed from V and 7 bases from J, the gap between germline ends came to 16 bases. CDR1 and CDR2 from the germline V gene are SGHRS and YFSETQ.

A few counts support this clonotype. The chain is built from TRBV20-1 and TRBJ1-2, with 8 bases fitting TRBD1. The trim removed 5 bases at V and 0 bases at J, leaving 5 bases unmatched. Germline V gives CDR1 DFQATT, CDR2 SNEGSKA (reference sequence). The CDR3 extends over 14 amino acids. CDR3 sequence (DNA): TGCAGTGCTCAGAGACAGGGGCCTAACTATGGCTACACCTTC. As protein: CSAQRQGPNYGYTF.

This clonotype came up many times. The chain carries TRBV6-2 or TRBV6-3 and TRBJ2-1; 7 positions agree with TRBD2. CDR3 size: 13 residues. J was trimmed by 8 bases and V by 5 bases; bases with no gene match: 6. CDR1 MNHEY and CDR2 SVGEGT come from the germline V gene. The DNA for the CDR3 is TGTGCCAGCAGTCGCGGGAGTGTGGATGAGCAGTTCTTC. It translates to CASSRGSVDEQFF.

This clonotype was detected ten times or more. The CDR3 here is CASSLGWGTEAFF. The CDR3 DNA reads TGTGCCAGCAGCTTGGGATGGGGCACTGAAGCTTTCTTT. The chain links TRBV5-6 to TRBJ1-1; D is uncertain. The CDR3 is 13 residues long. V lost 0 bases and J lost 4, with 7 bases in between. Germline CDR1 SGHDT, CDR2 YYEEEE.

This clonotype has more than one count but fewer than ten. The chain couples TRBV20-1 to TRBJ2-7; D is uncertain. Trimming shortened V by 6 bases and J by 7 bases, and 16 bases separated the two germline ends. This CDR3 region has 12 residues. CDR1 DFQATT and CDR2 SNEGSKA come from the germline V gene (reference sequence). Here the CDR3 reads CSAIARSAEQYF. In DNA, the CDR3 is TGCAGTGCAATAGCCCGTTCGGCTGAGCAGTACTTC.